This T cell receptor (beta chain) was documented in a study of spatial heterogeneity in lung cancer. In the study overall: Consistent detection of more beta-chain than alpha-chain sequences was observed.

Of note for this clonotype: A much larger clone lies a single base off, so this may be a read error. The final CDR3 position lacks the conserved phenylalanine or tryptophan, pointing to a likely read error.

Indicated time point: sample taken at primary tumor resection. TCRdb re-derived calls from the 5' RACE reads in MiXCR, one entry per CDR3 protein. The sample records 35,000 to 45,000 distinct CDR3 sequences, less than 9.5% being singletons. The starting material was PBMCs, obtained at surgery. The TCR sequence derives from a female donor with early-stage non-small cell lung cancer.

DNA for the CDR3: TGCAGTGCCGCCGGGGGACAGTACAATGAGCAGTTCTCC. As protein: CSAAGGQYNEQFS. This rearrangement joins TRBV20-1 to TRBJ2-1, with D maybe TRBD1 (7 bases). This CDR3 is 13 amino acids long. V lost 6 bases, J lost 4 bases, and 13 bases lay in between. The germline V gene encodes CDR1 DFQATT and CDR2 SNEGSKA (reference sequence).